The 24 T cell receptor beta chains reported below all come from one sample, sequenced in a study of radiotherapy plus CTLA-4 blockade in lung cancer. Clones were read by immunoSEQ multiplex PCR, and TCRdb kept only the in-frame ones, dropping some. The table has roughly 90,000 clones, about two thirds seen once. Source: peripheral blood, taken from a patient treated with radiotherapy plus ipilimumab. These receptors all stem from a human donor with non-small cell lung cancer that progressed on radiotherapy plus ipilimumab.

This clone appeared once. The chain is built from TRBV2 and TRBJ1-2; tentative D call: TRBD1 (5 bases). CDR1 is SNHLY, CDR2 FYNNEI, per germline. The CDR3 runs 14 residues. Trimming left V 3 bases short and J 4 bases short, with 12 bases between. As DNA, the CDR3 is TGTGCCAGCAGTGATCAGGGAAGTTTCTATGGCTACACCTTC. It codes for CASSDQGSFYGYTF. Full variable domain (remainder filled in from reference TRBV2 and TRBJ1-2): EPEVTQTPSHQVTQMGQEVILRCVPISNHLYFYWYRQILGQKVEFLVSFYNNEISEKSEIFDDQFSVERPDGSNFTLKIRSTKLEDSAMYFCASSDQGSFYGYTFGSGTRLTVV.

The rearrangement joins TRBV6-6 to TRBJ1-3; 7 nucleotides agree with TRBD1. V shed 8 bases and J 0 bases; nucleotides not matched to a gene: 7. The CDR3 is 15 amino acids. Germline-derived CDR1 and CDR2 are MNHNY and SVGAGI (reference sequence). CDR3 protein: CASGNRGSSGNTIYF. CDR3 bases: TGTGCCAGCGGAAACAGGGGCTCCTCTGGAAACACCATATATTTT.

This clone was picked up one time. The chain couples TRBV30 to TRBJ1-2; 8 nucleotides agree with TRBD1. The CDR3 contains 13 residues. V shed 1 base and J 2 bases; nucleotides not matched to a gene: 0. Germline CDR1 reads GTSNPN; CDR2 reads SVGIG (reference sequence). The CDR3: CAWSGTGNYGYTF. The CDR3 nucleotides read TGTGCCTGGAGTGGGACAGGGAACTATGGCTACACCTTC.

The gene calls are TRBV9 and TRBJ2-2, with 10 bases fitting TRBD2. This CDR3 is 15 amino acids long. The J segment lost 3 bases and the V segment lost 5 bases, leaving 4 bases of the junction unmatched. The germline CDR1 and CDR2 sequences are SGDLS and YYNGEE. The CDR3 nucleotides read TGTGCCAGCAGAGCTAGCGGGGGCCACACCGGGGAGCTGTTTTTT. Translated: CASRASGGHTGELFF.

J is TRBJ2-3 and V is TRBV4-2; D perhaps matches TRBD2 (5 bases). In germline, CDR1 is LGHNA, CDR2 YNFKEQ. The CDR3 runs to 16 residues. Trimming removed 0 bases from V and 1 base from J, with 11 bases in between. CDR3 bases: TGTGCCAGCAGCCAAGATCGAGTTAGCGGCACAGATACGCAGTATTTT. Translating it yields CASSQDRVSGTDTQYF.

The table lists this clone with a few counts. The chain uses TRBV4-2 and TRBJ2-7, with 7 nucleotides matching TRBD2. Germline V lookup: CDR1 LGHNA, CDR2 YNFKEQ. There are 16 residues in the CDR3. V lost 0 bases, J lost 3 bases, and 8 bases stayed unmatched. CDR3 region: CASSQEGGKGLYEQYF. In nucleotides, the CDR3 is TGTGCCAGCAGCCAAGAGGGGGGGAAGGGCCTCTACGAGCAGTACTTC.

The V gene is TRBV7-9, the J gene TRBJ2-1; D may be TRBD2 (5 bases). This CDR3 spans 13 amino acids. Germline loops: CDR1 SEHNR, CDR2 FQNEAQ (reference sequence). Trimming shortened V by 5 bases and J by 7 bases, and 12 bases separated the two germline ends. DNA for the CDR3: TGTGCCAGCAGCCCCTCTTTAGCGAATGAGCAGTTCTTC. Residues: CASSPSLANEQFF.

In its sample, this clone was seen a few times. The chain recombines TRBV27 with TRBJ2-5; maybe TRBD2 (5 bases). V was shortened by 5 bases and J by 4 bases, with 14 bases between the two germline ends. Germline lookup yields CDR1 MNHEY and CDR2 SMNVEV (reference sequence). This CDR3 comprises 14 residues. DNA for the CDR3: TGTGCCAGCAGTCCTCGGGGTTGGGGAGAGACCCAGTACTTC. Protein product: CASSPRGWGETQYF.

This clone was observed a few times. V usage is TRBV6-6 and J usage is TRBJ2-2, with D unresolved. The ends were cut back, 2 bases at V and 2 bases at J, with 9 bases in the middle. The CDR3 is 15 residues long. Germline CDR1 is MNHNY and CDR2 is SVGAGI (reference sequence). CDR3 DNA sequence: TGTGCCAGCAGTTACGGGCAGAGAAACACCGGGGAGCTGTTTTTT. Protein sequence: CASSYGQRNTGELFF.

The chain employs TRBV7-2 and TRBJ2-7, with 8 nucleotides matching TRBD1. With 3 bases clipped from V and 5 bases from J, the junction kept 9 bases outside the gene matches. This CDR3 contains 15 residues. CDR1 and CDR2 from the germline V gene are SGHTA and FQGNSA. The CDR3 bases are TGTGCCAGCAGCTTGGAGGGACAGGTGTGGGACGAGCAGTACTTC. The encoded protein is CASSLEGQVWDEQYF.

The CDR3 DNA sequence: TGTGCCAGCAGCTCCCGCAGAGGAGACACCGGGGAGCTGTTTTTT. It yields the protein CASSSRRGDTGELFF. The chain combines TRBV7-3 with TRBJ2-2; D is unresolved. Germline V CDR1 and CDR2: SGHTA, FQGTGA. The CDR3 totals 15 residues. Trimming left V 4 bases short and J 3 bases short, with 12 bases between.

The chain couples TRBV19 to TRBJ1-5; D is unresolved. V was cut by 4 bases and J by 2 bases, with 15 bases left in between. In germline, CDR1 is LNHDA, CDR2 SQIVND (reference sequence). CDR3 length: 16 amino acids. For the CDR3, the DNA is TGTGCCAGTAGTAGTGGCAGGCCCTCAGGCAATCAGCCCCAGCATTTT. Protein product: CASSSGRPSGNQPQHF.

This clone has more than one count but fewer than ten. The chain employs TRBV7-9 and TRBJ2-3; 11 nucleotides agree with TRBD2. This CDR3 spans 16 amino acids. CDR1 SEHNR and CDR2 FQNEAQ come from the germline V gene (reference sequence). V trimming: 5 bases; J trimming: 4 bases; junction bases outside the gene matches: 8. The CDR3 protein is CASSPRTSGYPDTQYF. The CDR3 region has the DNA TGTGCCAGCAGCCCAAGGACTAGCGGGTATCCAGATACGCAGTATTTT.

The chain links TRBV28 to TRBJ2-7, with D perhaps matching TRBD1 or TRBD2 (5 bases each). The CDR3 contains 16 residues. With 3 bases removed from V and 0 bases from J, the gap between germline ends came to 15 bases. CDR1 and CDR2 (germline): MDHEN, SYDVKM. The CDR3: CASSLEDNSNSYEQYF. DNA of the CDR3: TGTGCCAGCAGTTTGGAGGACAACTCCAACTCCTACGAGCAGTACTTC.

The V gene is TRBV4-1, the J gene TRBJ2-3, with D possibly being TRBD2 (7 bases). The CDR3 loop spans 17 amino acids. The germline V and J ends were trimmed by 1 base and 0 bases, with 14 bases remaining between them. Germline V CDR1 and CDR2: MGHRA, YSYEKL. CDR3 DNA sequence: TGCGCCAGCAGCCAAGTGCCGGGGGGCCTAAGCACAGATACGCAGTATTTT. Its protein product is CASSQVPGGLSTDTQYF.

The J gene is TRBJ1-1, the V gene TRBV2; D perhaps matches TRBD1 (6 bases). The V gene lost 6 bases and the J gene lost 6 bases, with 17 bases spanning the gap. The CDR3 extends over 14 amino acids. In germline, CDR1 is SNHLY, CDR2 FYNNEI. The CDR3 is CASRNSQGRAEAFF. DNA of the CDR3: TGTGCCAGCAGGAACTCTCAGGGGAGGGCTGAAGCTTTCTTT.

This rearrangement joins TRBV7-9 to TRBJ2-7, with 8 bases fitting TRBD1. The CDR3 consists of 19 residues. J lost 0 bases, V lost 5 bases, and 18 bases had no gene match. The germline V gene has CDR1 SEHNR and CDR2 FQNEAQ (reference sequence). The CDR3 is CASSPPYHDVGQASYEQYF. CDR3 in DNA: TGTGCCAGCAGCCCACCTTATCATGACGTGGGACAGGCCTCCTACGAGCAGTACTTC.

Only one count was recorded for this clone. The rearrangement uses TRBV5-1 and TRBJ2-7; D might be TRBD2 (6 bases). Looked up from germline, CDR1 is SGHRS and CDR2 is YFSETQ. V was trimmed by 4 bases and J by 0 bases, leaving 17 bases between them. The CDR3 runs 16 residues. The CDR3 DNA follows: TGCGCCAGCAGCCGGGAGAAATATACGACCTCCTACGAGCAGTACTTC. Encoded protein: CASSREKYTTSYEQYF.

This clone was seen only once. This rearrangement joins TRBV13 to TRBJ1-1; 9 bases match TRBD1. The CDR3 extends over 17 amino acids. V lost 4 bases, J lost 3 bases, and 12 bases stayed unmatched. Per the germline V gene, CDR1 is PRHDT and CDR2 is FYEKMQ (reference sequence). The CDR3 loop reads CASSSPGQGGLDTEAFF. The CDR3 region has the DNA TGTGCCAGCAGCTCCCCGGGACAGGGAGGTTTAGACACTGAAGCTTTCTTT.

A word on this clone: One end of the junction fails to match germline, which may point to a read error. The chain recombines TRBV28 with TRBJ2-7; tentatively, D is TRBD1 or TRBD2 (5 bases each). This CDR3 has 14 residues. Germline V gene data show CDR1 as MDHEN and CDR2 as SYDVKM. The CDR3 here is CVSSSGTGYYGQYF. CDR3 DNA: TGTGTCAGCAGCTCCGGGACGGGTTACTACGGGCAGTACTTC.

The J gene is TRBJ1-5, the V gene TRBV19, with 8 bases matching TRBD1. Germline-derived CDR1 and CDR2 are LNHDA and SQIVND (reference sequence). The V segment lost 5 bases and the J segment 7 bases; nucleotides outside the gene matches: 10. The CDR3 sequence is 15 residues long. The CDR3 nucleotides are TGTGCCAGTAGTTTCCGGACAGGGACGCGGCAGCCCCAGCATTTT. As protein: CASSFRTGTRQPQHF.

The chain links TRBV6-5 to TRBJ1-5; D perhaps matches TRBD1 (6 bases). Germline CDR1 and CDR2: MNHEY and SVGAGI. The length of the CDR3 is 13 residues. The V gene lost 11 bases and the J gene lost 7 bases, with 18 bases spanning the gap. The CDR3 spells CAVQGTETQPQHF. The CDR3 DNA sequence: TGTGCCGTTCAGGGGACGGAGACACAGCCCCAGCATTTT.

CDR3 DNA sequence: TGTGCCAGTAGTACCCAGGGGATCGGGGAGCTGTTTTTT. Amino acids: CASSTQGIGELFF. V is TRBV19 and J is TRBJ2-2, with a possible D match to TRBD1 (6 bases). V lost 4 bases to trimming and J lost 7 bases, with 10 bases between them. The CDR3 loop spans 13 amino acids. Per the germline V gene, CDR1 is LNHDA and CDR2 is SQIVND (reference sequence).

This clone was counted only a few times. The chain carries TRBV28 and TRBJ2-1; TRBD2 is a possible D gene (6 bases). The CDR3 spans 16 residues. The V end was cut by 5 bases, the J end by 7 bases, with 21 bases between. Germline V gene sequence: CDR1 MDHEN, CDR2 SYDVKM. In DNA form, the CDR3 reads TGTGCCAGCAGTCCTTTCGGGGGAGGTAATTTGAATGAGCAGTTCTTC. Amino acid sequence: CASSPFGGGNLNEQFF.